The 20 T cell receptor beta chains listed next were all sequenced from one sample in a study of cytomegalovirus exposure and HLA in healthy donors. Primers: 60 Vbeta forward and 13 Jbeta reverse. Assay: immunoSEQ multiplex PCR; the TCRdb copy retains only in-frame clones and omits some. The table shows 95,000 to 150,000 clones, with about four fifths occurring only once. The sample comprised PBMCs. The receptors come from a woman aged 40 to 50 in good health and CMV-seropositive.

J is TRBJ2-7 and V is TRBV2; possible D gene TRBD2, 6 bases. The ends were cut back, 7 bases at V and 0 bases at J, with 19 bases in the middle. The length of the CDR3 is 16 residues. Germline values: CDR1 SNHLY, CDR2 FYNNEI. CDR3 region: CASILTPSVTSYEQYF. For the CDR3, the DNA is TGTGCCAGCATTCTTACCCCTAGCGTCACCTCCTACGAGCAGTACTTC.

V usage is TRBV5-1 and J usage is TRBJ2-1, with 9 bases identical to TRBD1. The junction had 8 bases not matched to a gene; V was cut back by 5 bases and J by 8 bases. The V gene's germline CDR1 is SGHRS and CDR2 YFSETQ. CDR3 length: 14 residues. CDR3 nucleotide sequence: TGCGCCAGCAGTTCCGGGACAGGGCTTGATGAGCAGTTCTTC. This codes for CASSSGTGLDEQFF.

The chain couples TRBV2 to TRBJ2-7; 7 bases map to TRBD2. Losses at the gene ends were 8 bases for V and 3 bases for J; bases not matched to a gene: 7. The CDR3 loop spans 13 amino acids. Germline V gene data show CDR1 as SNHLY and CDR2 as FYNNEI. CDR3 sequence reads: CASVREANYEQYF. The DNA for the CDR3 is TGTGCCAGCGTACGGGAGGCCAACTACGAGCAGTACTTC.

This clone was seen just once. This chain joins TRBV10-2 and TRBJ2-7, with 8 bases that match TRBD1. CDR1 and CDR2 (germline): WSHSY, SAAADI. Trimming removed 9 bases from V and 4 bases from J; junction bases left unmatched: 5. The CDR3 extends over 12 amino acids. CDR3 in amino acids: CASKTGVYEQYF. In DNA form, the CDR3 reads TGCGCCAGTAAGACAGGGGTATACGAGCAGTACTTC.

This rearrangement joins TRBV6-5 to TRBJ1-4; the match to TRBD1 covers 8 bases. This CDR3 spans 14 amino acids. With 6 bases clipped from V and 9 bases from J, the junction kept 9 bases outside the gene matches. Per the germline V gene, CDR1 is MNHEY and CDR2 is SVGAGI. This CDR3 is CASSEQGGQKKLFF. The DNA of the CDR3 is TGTGCCAGCAGCGAACAGGGGGGCCAAAAAAAACTGTTTTTT.

The chain combines TRBV15 with TRBJ1-2; perhaps TRBD1 as D (5 bases). This CDR3 contains 15 residues. Germline V gene lookup returns CDR1 LNHNV and CDR2 YYDKDF (reference sequence). Trimming removed 9 bases at V and 4 bases at J, with 21 bases between. CDR3 nucleotides: TGTGCCACACGATCTGGGGCAGAGGTACCCTATGGCTACACCTTC. Translating gives CATRSGAEVPYGYTF.

The rearrangement uses TRBV18 and TRBJ1-2, with a weak D call TRBD1 (5 bases). The CDR3 is 13 residues long. Germline V gives CDR1 KGHSH, CDR2 LQKENI. V was trimmed by 6 bases and J by 0 bases, leaving 8 bases between them. CDR3 amino acids: CASSRDSNYGYTF. For the CDR3, the DNA is TGTGCCAGCTCTAGGGACTCTAACTATGGCTACACCTTC. The whole variable domain, remainder taken from reference TRBV18 and TRBJ1-2, is NAGVMQNPRHLVRRRGQEARLRCSPMKGHSHVYWYRQLPEEGLKFMVYLQKENIIDESGMPKERFSAEFPKEGPSILRIQQVVRGDSAAYFCASSRDSNYGYTFGSGTRLTVV.

This clone was detected a few times. The chain is built from TRBV27 and TRBJ2-1; maybe TRBD2 (6 bases). The CDR3 loop spans 13 amino acids. From germline, CDR1 is MNHEY and CDR2 SMNVEV (reference sequence). V lost 10 bases and J lost 1, with 11 bases in between. The CDR3 nucleotides are TGTGCCAACTCGAGCGGGTCCTACAATGAGCAGTTCTTC. The encoded protein is CANSSGSYNEQFF.

The chain employs TRBV9 and TRBJ1-5; D perhaps matches TRBD1 (6 bases). This CDR3 has 15 residues. Looked up from germline, CDR1 is SGDLS and CDR2 is YYNGEE. V dropped 0 bases and J dropped 4 bases, with 11 bases sitting between them. The CDR3 is CASSVDPGQNQPQHF. The CDR3 DNA is TGTGCCAGCAGCGTAGATCCCGGACAGAATCAGCCCCAGCATTTT.

The V call is TRBV28, the J call TRBJ1-2; D is ambiguous. The CDR3 runs 16 residues. V lost 4 bases and J 5 bases, leaving 20 bases between the germline ends. The V gene's germline CDR1 is MDHEN and CDR2 SYDVKM. CDR3 bases: TGTGCCAGCAGTTCCCGTCTAAGTTTCGGTCTGTATGGCTACACCTTC. Its translation is CASSSRLSFGLYGYTF.

The gene calls are TRBV6-6 and TRBJ2-1, with 8 bases identical to TRBD2. The CDR3 length is 13 residues. Looked up from germline, CDR1 is MNHNY and CDR2 is SVGAGI (reference sequence). J lost 8 bases, V lost 10 bases, and 10 bases had no gene match. The CDR3 sequence is CATNGREVHEQFF. DNA of the CDR3: TGTGCCACTAACGGGCGGGAGGTCCATGAGCAGTTCTTC.

The chain couples TRBV23-1 to TRBJ1-5; 9 bases fit TRBD1. TRBV23-1 falls under the ORF class, with uncertain function. The CDR3 spans 18 residues. Trimming took 0 bases from V and 6 from J; bases not matched to a gene: 12. The CDR3 sequence is CASSQSAPDRGYGQPQHF. The CDR3 DNA reads as TGCGCCAGCAGTCAATCGGCCCCCGACAGGGGGTATGGTCAGCCCCAGCATTTT.

V usage is TRBV18 and J usage is TRBJ2-7; TRBD1 agrees at 9 bases. The CDR3 is 15 residues long. V was pared by 3 bases and J by 5 bases, with 8 bases of the junction left unmatched. In germline, CDR1 is KGHSH, CDR2 LQKENI. The CDR3 DNA follows: TGTGCCAGCTCACCCGGGACAGGGTATAACCACGAGCAGTACTTC. Translation: CASSPGTGYNHEQYF.

The CDR3 loop is CASGEGTGPGNTIYF. CDR3 bases: TGTGCCAGCGGAGAAGGGACAGGGCCAGGAAACACCATATATTTT. The V call is TRBV7-9, the J call TRBJ1-3, with 9 positions matching TRBD1. V shed 8 bases, J shed 4 bases, and the junction held 9 bases outside the gene matches. This CDR3 region has 15 residues. Germline CDR1 SEHNR, CDR2 FQNEAQ (reference sequence).

The V call is TRBV12-5, the J call TRBJ2-7, with 7 bases lining up with TRBD2. The CDR3 spans 13 residues. Germline assignment: CDR1 LGHNT and CDR2 FRNRAP. V was clipped by 4 bases and J by 5 bases; unmatched bases: 5. DNA of the CDR3: TGTGCTAGTGGTTACGGCGGGAGCGACGAGCAGTACTTC. It specifies CASGYGGSDEQYF.

This clone came up a few times. The genes are TRBV11-2 and TRBJ1-2; tentatively, D is TRBD1 (5 bases). This CDR3 is built from 17 residues. From germline, CDR1 is SGHAT and CDR2 FQNNGV. Deletions cut 1 base from V and 4 bases from J, with 19 bases between. The CDR3 region is CASSLAGGRAPSYGYTF. CDR3 sequence (DNA): TGTGCCAGCAGCTTAGCAGGTGGCAGGGCTCCGTCCTATGGCTACACCTTC.

This sequence joins TRBV28 and TRBJ1-1; no reliable D call. V was cut by 5 bases and J by 7 bases, with 17 bases left in between. CDR1 is MDHEN and CDR2 is SYDVKM in the germline V gene. The CDR3 spans 14 residues. As DNA, the CDR3 is TGTGCCAGCAGTAAAGCCCCGCGCGGGAATGAAGCTTTCTTT. As protein: CASSKAPRGNEAFF. Combining the CDR3 with reference TRBV28 and TRBJ1-1 gives the whole variable domain DVKVTQSSRYLVKRTGEKVFLECVQDMDHENMFWYRQDPGLGLRLIYFSYDVKMKEKGDIPEGYSVSREKKERFSLILESASTNQTSMYLCASSKAPRGNEAFFGQGTRLTVV.

This chain links TRBV4-1 with TRBJ2-5, with 11 bases matching TRBD2. The CDR3 runs 17 residues. Germline CDR1 is MGHRA and CDR2 is YSYEKL. The V segment lost 4 bases and the J segment 1 base; nucleotides outside the gene matches: 8. The DNA for the CDR3 is TGCGCCAGCAGCCCTGGCTCCGGGACTAGCGGCCAAGAGACCCAGTACTTC. Translation: CASSPGSGTSGQETQYF.

The genes are TRBV18 and TRBJ2-3, with 13 nucleotides matching TRBD2. Germline assignment: CDR1 KGHSH and CDR2 LQKENI. Trimming at V came to 6 bases and at J to 6 bases, leaving 9 bases not matched to a gene. This CDR3 spans 16 amino acids. The CDR3 nucleotides read TGTGCCAGCTCCGGGAAGACTAGCGGGAGGTCGGATACGCAGTATTTT. Protein sequence: CASSGKTSGRSDTQYF. Together with reference TRBV18 and TRBJ2-3, the CDR3 gives the full variable domain: NAGVMQNPRHLVRRRGQEARLRCSPMKGHSHVYWYRQLPEEGLKFMVYLQKENIIDESGMPKERFSAEFPKEGPSILRIQQVVRGDSAAYFCASSGKTSGRSDTQYFGPGTRLTVL.

The gene calls are TRBV18 and TRBJ2-2; D perhaps matches TRBD2 (6 bases). The CDR3 extends over 15 amino acids. V dropped 8 bases and J dropped 4 bases, with 17 bases sitting between them. Germline V gives CDR1 KGHSH, CDR2 LQKENI. The CDR3 loop reads CASRSGGVGTGELFF. For the CDR3, the DNA is TGTGCCAGCCGTAGCGGAGGAGTTGGCACCGGGGAGCTGTTTTTT.